These 3 T cell receptor beta chains originate from one sample sequenced in a study of shared T cell receptors in the human thymus. The table came from immunoSEQ multiplex PCR; TCRdb's copy has only in-frame clones and leaves some out. The table lists approximately 490,000 clones, 75% to 80% of them singletons. These same records also appear under a second study, on human thymus T cells.

Sequencing was done on a sample of thymocytes. The receptors originated from a boy less than two years old with a congenital heart defect.

V usage is TRBV2 and J usage is TRBJ2-1, with D possibly being TRBD2 (6 bases). The germline V gene encodes CDR1 SNHLY and CDR2 FYNNEI. This CDR3 is 14 amino acids long. Trimming took off 4 bases at V and 6 bases at J, with 13 bases between the two ends. The CDR3 loop is CASSATGLLNEQFF. CDR3 in DNA: TGTGCCAGCAGTGCCACGGGACTCCTCAATGAGCAGTTCTTC.

The chain joins TRBV9 to TRBJ2-5, with 9 bases that match TRBD2. CDR3 length equals 17 residues. Trimming at V came to 0 bases and at J to 2 bases, leaving 8 bases not matched to a gene. Per the germline V gene, CDR1 is SGDLS and CDR2 is YYNGEE. The CDR3 sequence is CASSVGGSGSWQETQYF. The CDR3 DNA reads TGTGCCAGCAGCGTAGGGGGTAGCGGGAGTTGGCAAGAGACCCAGTACTTC. The full variable domain, completed using reference TRBV9 and TRBJ2-5, is DSGVTQTPKHLITATGQRVTLRCSPRSGDLSVYWYQQSLDQGLQFLIQYYNGEERAKGNILERFSAQQFPDLHSELNLSSLELGDSALYFCASSVGGSGSWQETQYFGPGTRLLVL.

Turning to this clone: At one end the junction does not follow the germline gene, possibly because of a read error. The V and J genes are TRBV5-7 and TRBJ1-5; D perhaps matches TRBD1 (6 bases). TRBV5-7 is flagged as an ORF with uncertain function. The CDR3 is made up of 10 amino acids. The CDR3 DNA is TGTGCCACCCGGACAGCCCCCCTATTTTTT. Residues: CATRTAPLFF.